These 4 T cell receptor beta chains share one sample of origin, sequenced in a study of blood T cell repertoires in COVID-19 (dated by TCRdb to the early 2020s). Library creation used the immunoSEQ multiplex PCR assay. The table comes from immuneACCESS by way of TCRdb, which keeps in-frame sequences with V and J called. Part of the clones is missing from these tables; in studies checked, under half for an unresolved V gene and the rest for unknown reasons. The sample includes 150,000 to 200,000 clones, with approximately 84% observed a single time. Roughly 3% of the sample comes from the top ten. The sample taken for sequencing was peripheral blood. These receptors originate from a human donor with acute or convalescent COVID-19. The donor label of this sample is uncertain.

This chain connects TRBV9 to TRBJ1-4, with D uncertain. The CDR3 totals 16 residues. V lost 0 bases, J lost 7 bases, and 16 bases lay in between. Germline CDR1 is SGDLS and CDR2 is YYNGEE. The DNA of the CDR3 is TGTGCCAGCAGCGTAGCTACCGGAGCTCTCGCTGAAAAACTGTTTTTT. It is translated as CASSVATGALAEKLFF.

The rearrangement uses TRBV9 and TRBJ2-7; a weak D match, TRBD2 (5 bases). V lost 0 bases, J lost 5 bases, and 18 bases lay in between. Per germline, CDR1 SGDLS and CDR2 YYNGEE. The CDR3 consists of 16 residues. CDR3 residues: CASSVAARGELHEQYF. CDR3 bases: TGTGCCAGCAGCGTAGCCGCCCGGGGAGAACTTCACGAGCAGTACTTC.

The rearrangement links TRBV11-2 to TRBJ2-3, with D possibly being TRBD2 (6 bases). CDR1 SGHAT and CDR2 FQNNGV come from the germline V gene. CDR3 length equals 14 residues. Trimming cost V 5 bases and J 3 bases, with 12 bases left between them. This chain's CDR3 is CASSPGGPTDTQYF. Here the CDR3 DNA reads TGTGCCAGCAGCCCTGGAGGGCCAACAGATACGCAGTATTTT.

This sequence joins TRBV5-8 and TRBJ2-5, with TRBD2 as a possible D gene (6 bases). CDR3 length: 14 residues. Germline CDR1 SGHTS, CDR2 YDEGEE. With 3 bases removed from V and 2 bases from J, the gap between germline ends came to 11 bases. CDR3 sequence reads: CASSWGGAQETQYF. The CDR3 nucleotides read TGTGCCAGCAGCTGGGGCGGGGCTCAAGAGACCCAGTACTTC.